These 29 T cell receptor beta chains were all obtained from the same sample, sequenced in a study of cytomegalovirus exposure and HLA in healthy donors. Primers for the PCR totalled 60 Vbeta and 13 Jbeta. Measured with immunoSEQ multiplex PCR; TCRdb has only the in-frame clones, and not every one. Of 150,000 to 180,000 clones listed, under 85% are singletons. Sequencing was performed on PBMCs. Source of these receptors: a man younger than 30 in good health and CMV-seronegative.

This chain links TRBV5-1 with TRBJ2-1; a possible D gene is TRBD2 (5 bases). The germline CDR1 and CDR2 sequences are SGHRS and YFSETQ. There are 14 residues in the CDR3. V dropped 4 bases and J dropped 2 bases, with 10 bases sitting between them. The CDR3, as DNA: TGCGCCAGCAGCCCTGGGAGTACCTACAATGAGCAGTTCTTC. This encodes CASSPGSTYNEQFF. The full variable domain, rest sourced from reference TRBV5-1 and TRBJ2-1, is KAGVTQTPRYLIKTRGQQVTLSCSPISGHRSVSWYQQTPGQGLQFLFEYFSETQRNKGNFPGRFSGRQFSNSRSEMNVSTLELGDSALYLCASSPGSTYNEQFFGPGTRLTVL.

This chain links TRBV29-1 with TRBJ2-7, with 7 bases matching TRBD1. V was clipped by 2 bases and J by 0 bases; unmatched bases: 7. Germline V lookup: CDR1 SQVTM, CDR2 ANQGSEA. This CDR3 comprises 15 residues. The CDR3: CSVELRDSSSYEQYF. As DNA, the CDR3 is TGCAGCGTTGAACTTCGGGACAGTAGCTCCTACGAGCAGTACTTC.

CDR3 sequence: CATSREGTSGPDTQYF. The DNA of the CDR3 is TGTGCCACCAGCAGAGAGGGGACTAGTGGCCCAGATACGCAGTATTTT. V is TRBV15 and J is TRBJ2-3, with 8 bases fitting TRBD2. The CDR3 extends over 16 amino acids. V lost 0 bases to trimming and J lost 4 bases; unmatched junction nucleotides: 6. From germline, CDR1 is LNHNV and CDR2 YYDKDF (reference sequence).

This clone was counted a few times. Other DNA sequences within the sample encode an identical CDR3. The rearrangement joins TRBV2 to TRBJ1-3, with TRBD1 identical over 9 bases. The CDR3 covers 20 residues. CDR1 is SNHLY and CDR2 is FYNNEI in the germline V gene. The J segment lost 6 bases and the V segment lost 6 bases, leaving 24 bases of the junction unmatched. The CDR3 is CASSREATGTGSSSVNTIYF. CDR3 DNA sequence: TGTGCCAGCAGCAGAGAAGCTACCGGGACAGGGTCTTCGTCGGTAAACACCATATATTTT.

CDR3 DNA sequence: TGTGCCAGCACCCTTTTACAGGGGGCCTATGGCTACACCTTC. It codes for CASTLLQGAYGYTF. V and J are TRBV7-9 and TRBJ1-2; the match to TRBD1 covers 9 bases. The ends lost 7 bases at V and 4 bases at J; junction bases unmatched: 7. Germline values: CDR1 SEHNR, CDR2 FQNEAQ (reference sequence). CDR3 size: 14 residues.

The rearrangement joins TRBV29-1 to TRBJ1-1; no reliable D call. Germline lookup yields CDR1 SQVTM and CDR2 ANQGSEA. V was clipped by 8 bases and J by 1 base, with 14 bases between them. The CDR3 totals 13 residues. CDR3 sequence: CSTPREGNTEAFF. The CDR3 DNA follows: TGCAGCACCCCGCGAGAGGGGAACACTGAAGCTTTCTTT.

V gene TRBV2 combines with J gene TRBJ1-6; TRBD1 is a possible D gene (5 bases). Germline V CDR1 and CDR2: SNHLY, FYNNEI. This CDR3 region has 18 residues. Trimming pared 3 bases from V and 10 bases from J, leaving 25 bases between. The CDR3 loop reads CASSERGGSLRAGSPLHF. The CDR3 coding sequence is TGTGCCAGCAGTGAGCGGGGGGGATCCCTACGGGCGGGCTCACCCCTCCACTTT.

The rearrangement joins TRBV13 to TRBJ1-6, with D hard to call. The CDR3 sequence is 17 residues long. CDR1 is PRHDT, CDR2 FYEKMQ, per germline (reference sequence). Trimming cost V 1 base and J 10 bases, with 20 bases left between them. The CDR3 region has the DNA TGTGCCAGCAGCTTAGCCCTCCGACGGTCCGGGGAGTCACCCCTCCACTTT. Protein product: CASSLALRRSGESPLHF. Complete variable domain (other parts from reference TRBV13 and TRBJ1-6): AAGVIQSPRHLIKEKRETATLKCYPIPRHDTVYWYQQGPGQDPQFLISFYEKMQSDKGSIPDRFSAQQFSDYHSELNMSSLELGDSALYFCASSLALRRSGESPLHFGNGTRLTVT.

The rearrangement joins TRBV4-2 to TRBJ2-1; 9 bases are a match to TRBD2. Germline V gene sequence: CDR1 LGHNA, CDR2 YNFKEQ. The CDR3 loop spans 15 amino acids. J gave up 2 bases and V 4 bases, and 3 bases lay outside the gene matches. CDR3 DNA sequence: TGTGCCAGCAGCCTTAGCGGGGGCCCCTACAATGAGCAGTTCTTC. Protein sequence: CASSLSGGPYNEQFF.

This chain links TRBV7-8 with TRBJ2-2, with D perhaps matching TRBD2 (5 bases). The germline CDR1 and CDR2 sequences are SGHVS and FQNEAQ. The V end was cut by 2 bases, the J end by 0 bases, with 13 bases between. The CDR3 consists of 17 residues. Here the CDR3 DNA reads TGTGCCAGCAGCTTATTCCCGAGGGCGGCGAACACCGGGGAGCTGTTTTTT. It is translated as CASSLFPRAANTGELFF.

V usage is TRBV6-6 and J usage is TRBJ1-6; 7 bases match TRBD1. V was pared by 2 bases and J by 8 bases, with 3 bases of the junction left unmatched. The CDR3 has 14 amino acids. Germline lookup yields CDR1 MNHNY and CDR2 SVGAGI (reference sequence). CDR3 region: CASSYQGVDSPLHF. DNA for the CDR3: TGTGCCAGCAGTTACCAGGGGGTGGATTCACCCCTCCACTTT.

The chain's CDR3 is CASSLAGRALATEAFF. The DNA of the CDR3 is TGTGCCAGCAGCTTAGCGGGCAGGGCCTTGGCCACTGAAGCTTTCTTT. The J gene is TRBJ1-1, the V gene TRBV7-2; D is possibly TRBD1 (5 bases). The CDR3 contains 16 residues. In germline, CDR1 is SGHTA, CDR2 FQGNSA. V was shortened by 0 bases and J by 4 bases, with 15 bases between the two germline ends.

This clone occurred once. The V and J genes are TRBV5-6 and TRBJ2-7, with TRBD1 matching 8 bases. Germline lookup yields CDR1 SGHDT and CDR2 YYEEEE. This CDR3 has 14 amino acids. The J segment lost 1 base and the V segment lost 2 bases, leaving 2 bases of the junction unmatched. The CDR3 region is CASSFGQGSYEQYF. The CDR3 nucleotides read TGTGCCAGCAGCTTCGGACAGGGATCCTACGAGCAGTACTTC.

This rearrangement joins TRBV9 to TRBJ2-4, with a possible D match to TRBD2 (7 bases). V lost 3 bases and J 4 bases, leaving 20 bases between the germline ends. Germline V gene data show CDR1 as SGDLS and CDR2 as YYNGEE. The CDR3 is 17 amino acids. The CDR3 loop is CASSGGGVGGLKNIQYF. CDR3 DNA: TGTGCCAGCAGCGGAGGGGGGGTGGGGGGTCTTAAAAACATTCAGTACTTC.

The chain joins TRBV6-4 to TRBJ2-1; TRBD1 matches at 10 bases. Germline trimming cut 4 bases from V and 10 bases from J; bases unmatched to any gene: 10. The CDR3 runs to 15 residues. Germline values: CDR1 MRHNA, CDR2 SNTAGT. CDR3 nucleotides: TGTGCCAGCAGTGCCGGGACAGGGGCACCTTACGAGCAGTTCTTC. This codes for CASSAGTGAPYEQFF.

The chain uses TRBV7-6 and TRBJ1-1; the match to TRBD1 covers 9 bases. CDR1 is SGHVS and CDR2 is FNYEAQ in the germline V gene. With 0 bases clipped from V and 5 bases from J, the junction kept 10 bases outside the gene matches. The CDR3 extends over 17 amino acids. In DNA, the CDR3 is TGTGCCAGCAGCTTAGCTCGGGACAGGGCGCTTAGGACTGAAGCTTTCTTT. It translates to CASSLARDRALRTEAFF.

The rearrangement links TRBV11-2 to TRBJ2-1, with TRBD1 matching over 7 bases. CDR1 and CDR2 (germline): SGHAT, FQNNGV. CDR3 length: 14 amino acids. With 5 bases clipped from V and 3 bases from J, the junction kept 4 bases outside the gene matches. CDR3 amino acids: CASSTQGLYNEQFF. CDR3 nucleotides: TGTGCCAGCAGCACACAGGGGCTCTACAATGAGCAGTTCTTC.

V gene TRBV5-1 combines with J gene TRBJ1-2, with 9 bases identical to TRBD1. Per the germline V gene, CDR1 is SGHRS and CDR2 is YFSETQ. CDR3 size: 15 residues. Trimming removed 2 bases from V and 5 bases from J; junction bases left unmatched: 7. The CDR3 region is CASSLIPDRGYGYTF. CDR3 bases: TGCGCCAGCAGCTTAATTCCCGACAGGGGGTATGGCTACACCTTC. The full variable domain, rest sourced from reference TRBV5-1 and TRBJ1-2, is KAGVTQTPRYLIKTRGQQVTLSCSPISGHRSVSWYQQTPGQGLQFLFEYFSETQRNKGNFPGRFSGRQFSNSRSEMNVSTLELGDSALYLCASSLIPDRGYGYTFGSGTRLTVV.

This clone has a handful of counts. The rearrangement uses TRBV27 and TRBJ1-1, with 8 bases matching TRBD1. The germline V gene has CDR1 MNHEY and CDR2 SMNVEV (reference sequence). The V segment lost 2 bases and the J segment 2 bases; nucleotides outside the gene matches: 4. This CDR3 has 15 amino acids. CDR3 in DNA: TGTGCCAGCAGTTTAAGTGACAGGGGTAACACTGAAGCTTTCTTT. Its protein product is CASSLSDRGNTEAFF.

The chain combines TRBV27 with TRBJ1-6; weak D call: TRBD1 (5 bases). Germline CDR1 reads MNHEY; CDR2 reads SMNVEV (reference sequence). The CDR3 has 16 residues. V was clipped by 7 bases and J by 9 bases, with 22 bases between them. In DNA form, the CDR3 reads TGTGCCAGCACCGCCCTGGGGAGGGGTAGGGGTTCACCCCTCCACTTT. This codes for CASTALGRGRGSPLHF.

The chain has TRBV9 and TRBJ2-7, with 12 nucleotides matching TRBD1. CDR3 size: 15 residues. The V gene's germline CDR1 is SGDLS and CDR2 YYNGEE. V gave up 3 bases and J gave up 4 bases; unmatched junction bases: 5. Here the CDR3 DNA reads TGTGCCAGCAGCGCCCGGGACAGGGGGCCGTACGAGCAGTACGTC. It yields the protein CASSARDRGPYEQYV.

The V and J genes are TRBV5-1 and TRBJ1-1; no clear D gene. The germline V and J ends were trimmed by 3 bases and 7 bases, with 7 bases remaining between them. Germline lookup yields CDR1 SGHRS and CDR2 YFSETQ. The CDR3 loop spans 11 amino acids. The CDR3 spells CASSWGGEAFF. CDR3 nucleotide sequence: TGCGCCAGCAGCTGGGGAGGTGAAGCTTTCTTT. The whole variable domain, remainder taken from reference TRBV5-1 and TRBJ1-1, is KAGVTQTPRYLIKTRGQQVTLSCSPISGHRSVSWYQQTPGQGLQFLFEYFSETQRNKGNFPGRFSGRQFSNSRSEMNVSTLELGDSALYLCASSWGGEAFFGQGTRLTVV.

The chain employs TRBV10-3 and TRBJ2-5; 8 bases fit TRBD1. Per the germline V gene, CDR1 is ENHRY and CDR2 is SYGVKD. The CDR3 runs 16 residues. After removal of 3 bases from V and 5 bases from J, the junction contained 11 bases not matched to a gene. The CDR3 region has the DNA TGTGCCATCAGTGATATTACAGGGGGTGAGGGGGAGACCCAGTACTTC. Amino acids: CAISDITGGEGETQYF.

The chain carries TRBV11-3 and TRBJ2-7; D may be TRBD2 (5 bases). The length of the CDR3 is 14 residues. Germline V gene data show CDR1 as SGHNT and CDR2 as YENEEA. Trimming shortened V by 2 bases and J by 3 bases, and 11 bases separated the two germline ends. CDR3: CASSLSSGSYEQYF. The CDR3 nucleotides read TGTGCCAGCAGCTTATCCAGTGGGAGCTACGAGCAGTACTTC.

This clone was recorded once. V and J are TRBV5-1 and TRBJ2-3, with a weak D call TRBD2 (6 bases). The length of the CDR3 is 14 residues. CDR1 is SGHRS, CDR2 YFSETQ, per germline. The V gene lost 4 bases and the J gene lost 4 bases, with 13 bases spanning the gap. The DNA of the CDR3 is TGCGCCAGCAGCCGCGGGGCGGGGTCAGATACGCAGTATTTT. It encodes CASSRGAGSDTQYF.

The rearrangement joins TRBV9 to TRBJ2-1; 14 bases match TRBD2. This CDR3 is 19 amino acids long. J gave up 1 base and V 0 bases, and 6 bases lay outside the gene matches. CDR1 is SGDLS, CDR2 YYNGEE, per germline. CDR3 nucleotide sequence: TGTGCCAGCAGCGTAGATGAGACTAGCGGGGGGGCATCCTACAATGAGCAGTTCTTC. Amino acid sequence: CASSVDETSGGASYNEQFF.

For the CDR3, the DNA is TGTGCCAGCAGCTTAACCAGGGGGCTGGGTACGCAGTATTTT. Encoded protein: CASSLTRGLGTQYF. This chain joins TRBV7-3 and TRBJ2-3, with 8 bases aligning to TRBD1. The CDR3 loop spans 14 amino acids. The ends lost 0 bases at V and 8 bases at J; junction bases unmatched: 4. CDR1 and CDR2 from the germline V gene are SGHTA and FQGTGA.

This chain links TRBV6-5 with TRBJ2-7, with 9 bases identical to TRBD1. J gave up 2 bases and V 6 bases, and 2 bases lay outside the gene matches. The CDR3 runs 13 residues. CDR1 and CDR2 (germline): MNHEY, SVGAGI. CDR3 residues: CASRQGATYEQYV. For the CDR3, the DNA is TGTGCCAGCAGACAGGGGGCGACCTACGAGCAGTACGTC.

This chain links TRBV18 with TRBJ2-7, with 7 positions matching TRBD1. The CDR3 has 16 residues. J gave up 0 bases and V 1 base, and 6 bases lay outside the gene matches. Germline V CDR1 and CDR2: KGHSH, LQKENI. The CDR3 loop reads CASSPLAGGSSYEQYF. The CDR3 DNA follows: TGTGCCAGCTCACCACTCGCAGGGGGAAGCTCCTACGAGCAGTACTTC.